Below, 23 T cell receptor beta chains from the same sample are listed, as sequenced in a study of T cell clonality in common variable immunodeficiency. The method was immunoSEQ multiplex PCR; TCRdb's version includes in-frame clones alone and lacks a portion of them. The sample lists approximately 52,000 clones, none appearing once, the ten largest making up about 3.7%. Specimen: peripheral blood mononuclear cells. These receptors came from a person aged 18 to 70 in good health.

This clone was counted ten times or more. The read halts 3 residues ahead of the CDR3 end, with the missing end drawn from the germline J gene. The chain recombines TRBV7-3 with TRBJ2-2; possible D gene TRBD2, 7 bases. CDR3 length equals 16 residues. Germline assignment: CDR1 SGHTA and CDR2 FQGTGA. The V end lost 5 bases, the J end lost 5 bases, and 18 bases lay between the germline ends. The part of the CDR3 DNA that was read is TGTGCCAGCAGCGAGTCCGGGGGGCTTAGGACCGGGGAG. Residues: CASSESGGLRTGE. The entire CDR3 is CASSESGGLRTGELFF.

This clone was counted many times. The read terminates 3 residues before the CDR3 end, so the remaining end is supplied by the germline J gene. The rearrangement uses TRBV7-2 and TRBJ2-7; weak D call: TRBD1 (6 bases). Between the trimmed V and J ends, which lost 5 bases and 6 bases, there was a span of 17 bases. CDR1 SGHTA and CDR2 FQGNSA come from the germline V gene. CDR3 length: 14 residues. The DNA read from the CDR3 is TGTGCCAGCAGCCCTTGGCAGGGGTCGTCCGAG. Protein: CASSPWQGSSE. The whole CDR3 sequence is CASSPWQGSSEQYF. The variable domain in full, completed from reference TRBV7-2 and TRBJ2-7, reads GAGVSQSPSNKVTEKGKDVELRCDPISGHTALYWYRQSLGQGLEFLIYFQGNSAPDKSGLPSDRFSAERTGGSVSTLTIQRTQQEDSAVYLCASSPWQGSSEQYFGPGTRLTVT.

This clone was counted at least ten times. The missing CDR3 end, 3 residues past where the read stops, is filled in from the germline J gene. The chain carries TRBV5-1 and TRBJ2-7; 13 bases are a match to TRBD2. This CDR3 contains 18 residues. V was pared by 1 base and J by 0 bases, with 7 bases of the junction left unmatched. Germline CDR1 reads SGHRS; CDR2 reads YFSETQ. This CDR3 is CASSLSTSGGLSSYEQYF. The covered CDR3 bases are TGCGCCAGCAGCTTGTCGACTAGCGGGGGGCTTAGCTCCTACGAG.

This clone appeared many times. The CDR3 goes on 3 residues after the read ends, and that part is filled in from the germline J gene. V gene TRBV6-1 combines with J gene TRBJ1-2; the match to TRBD1 covers 7 bases. J lost 2 bases, V lost 3 bases, and 3 bases had no gene match. CDR3 length: 14 residues. Germline V gene sequence: CDR1 MNHNS, CDR2 SASEGT. Incomplete CDR3 DNA: TGTGCCAGCAGTGACGCGACAGGGAACTATGGC. Translated: CASSDATGNYG. The CDR3 in full is CASSDATGNYGYTF.

This clone was recorded at least ten times. The CDR3 here is CASSQTSGRASEQFF. The sequenced CDR3 bases are TGTGCCAGCAGCCAGACTAGCGGGAGGGCCTCTGAG. The chain has TRBV7-3 and TRBJ2-1; 14 nucleotides agree with TRBD2. Read sequence stops 3 residues before the CDR3 end, and the germline J gene provides the missing end. Germline CDR1 reads SGHTA; CDR2 reads FQGTGA. V lost 5 bases to trimming and J lost 9 bases; unmatched junction nucleotides: 6. This CDR3 comprises 15 residues.

This clone has ten or more counts. CDR3 sequence: CSASTGLNSYGYTF. Incomplete CDR3 DNA: TGCAGTGCTAGCACAGGGCTGAATTCCTATGGC. The J gene is TRBJ1-2, the V gene TRBV20-1, with D possibly TRBD1 on 6 matching bases. The sequence runs out 3 residues before the end of the CDR3; the remainder is reconstructed from the germline J gene. CDR3 length: 14 residues. The V and J ends lost 3 bases and 4 bases respectively, with 15 bases between them. Germline values: CDR1 DFQATT, CDR2 SNEGSKA (reference sequence).

The table lists this clone with a few counts. The read finishes 3 residues shy of the CDR3 end, and the germline J gene is used to complete it. The sample has other DNA sequences that encode this CDR3 too. V usage is TRBV6-1 and J usage is TRBJ1-6, with D possibly being TRBD1 (6 bases). CDR3 length: 13 amino acids. The V gene's germline CDR1 is MNHNS and CDR2 SASEGT. Trimming pared 6 bases from V and 12 bases from J, leaving 15 bases between. The CDR3 sequence: CASSESLGGPLHF. CDR3 bases read: TGTGCCAGCAGCGAATCCCTAGGGGGACCC.

This clone was seen many times. The read falls 3 residues short of the CDR3 end, and the missing part is taken from the germline J gene. V gene TRBV18 combines with J gene TRBJ1-5; no definite D call. The CDR3 has 13 residues. Between the trimmed V and J ends, which lost 5 bases and 2 bases, there was a span of 7 bases. Per the germline V gene, CDR1 is KGHSH and CDR2 is LQKENI. The CDR3 spells CASSTGGNQPQHF. The CDR3 bases that were read are TGTGCCAGCTCAACCGGTGGCAATCAGCCC.

This clone was seen many times. Read sequence stops 3 residues before the CDR3 end, and the germline J gene provides the missing end. The chain recombines TRBV6-2 or TRBV6-3 with TRBJ1-2; a possible D gene is TRBD1 (5 bases). CDR1 and CDR2 from the germline V gene are MNHEY and SVGEGT. The CDR3 consists of 14 residues. CDR3 residues: CASSYSTASNDYTF. The sequenced CDR3 bases are TGTGCCAGCAGTTACTCGACAGCCTCCAATGAC.

This clone has a count of ten or more. The sequence runs out 3 residues before the end of the CDR3; the remainder is reconstructed from the germline J gene. The J gene is TRBJ1-1, the V gene TRBV6-1; possible D gene TRBD1, 5 bases. Germline lookup yields CDR1 MNHNS and CDR2 SASEGT. V dropped 1 base and J dropped 6 bases, with 12 bases sitting between them. The CDR3 consists of 14 residues. The sequenced part of the CDR3 DNA is TGTGCCAGCAGTGAAGGACAGAGGGTTTCTGAA. Its protein product is CASSEGQRVSE. The full-length CDR3 reads as CASSEGQRVSEAFF.

This clone has a count of ten or more. The read ends 3 residues shy of where the CDR3 ends; the end is completed using the germline J gene. The gene calls are TRBV18 and TRBJ2-6, with D possibly being TRBD2 (6 bases). This CDR3 has 16 residues. The ends were cut back, 3 bases at V and 0 bases at J, with 9 bases in the middle. Looked up from germline, CDR1 is KGHSH and CDR2 is LQKENI. This CDR3 reads CASSPGGVSGANVLTF. CDR3 DNA (partial): TGTGCCAGCTCACCCGGAGGGGTCTCTGGGGCCAACGTC.

At least ten counts were recorded for this clone. The DNA read from the CDR3 is TGTGCCTGGAGTCCCCGAGACAGGAACACTGAA. As protein: CAWSPRDRNTE. The full-length CDR3 reads as CAWSPRDRNTEAFF. V and J are TRBV30 and TRBJ1-1, with a possible D match to TRBD1 (5 bases). The CDR3 end lies 3 residues beyond the end of the read and is filled in from the germline J gene. CDR3 size: 14 residues. The germline V gene encodes CDR1 GTSNPN and CDR2 SVGIG (reference sequence). Between the trimmed V and J ends, which lost 2 bases and 1 base, there was a span of 11 bases.

This clone was detected many times. The read is 3 residues too short to cover the CDR3 end, so that end is filled in from the germline J gene. The rearrangement uses TRBV28 and TRBJ2-7; 7 bases align to TRBD1. Germline values: CDR1 MDHEN, CDR2 SYDVKM. The length of the CDR3 is 14 residues. The V and J ends lost 5 bases and 3 bases, in that order; junction bases with no gene match: 7. Partial CDR3 DNA: TGTGCCAGCAGTCCTTCGGGACAGCTCTACGAG. This codes for CASSPSGQLYE. In full, the CDR3 reads CASSPSGQLYEQYF.

This clone has more than one count but fewer than ten. The CDR3 end lies 3 residues beyond the end of the read and is filled in from the germline J gene. The chain has TRBV2 and TRBJ2-3, with 7 positions matching TRBD1. The CDR3 totals 15 residues. Germline CDR1 SNHLY, CDR2 FYNNEI. V lost 6 bases, J lost 4 bases, and 10 bases stayed unmatched. CDR3 in amino acids: CASRPLTGSADTQYF. The DNA read from the CDR3 is TGTGCCAGCAGACCTCTGACAGGGAGTGCAGATACG.

This clone was counted many times. Read sequence stops 3 residues before the CDR3 end, and the germline J gene provides the missing end. V gene TRBV18 combines with J gene TRBJ1-1, with 7 positions matching TRBD1. Germline V lookup: CDR1 KGHSH, CDR2 LQKENI. This CDR3 is 12 amino acids long. V gave up 4 bases and J gave up 5 bases; unmatched junction bases: 1. The CDR3 DNA, read in part, is TGTGCCAGCTCACAACAGGGGACTGAA. This encodes CASSQQGTE. The whole CDR3 protein reads CASSQQGTEAFF. Drawing the rest from reference TRBV18 and TRBJ1-1, the complete variable domain is NAGVMQNPRHLVRRRGQEARLRCSPMKGHSHVYWYRQLPEEGLKFMVYLQKENIIDESGMPKERFSAEFPKEGPSILRIQQVVRGDSAAYFCASSQQGTEAFFGQGTRLTVV.

This clone was picked up many times. Read coverage stops 3 residues before the CDR3 terminus; the germline J gene supplies the remainder. The chain is built from TRBV10-3 and TRBJ2-1, with 13 bases matching TRBD2. Germline CDR1 ENHRY, CDR2 SYGVKD. The CDR3 loop spans 14 amino acids. The V segment lost 6 bases and the J segment 6 bases; nucleotides outside the gene matches: 2. The CDR3 DNA, read in part, is TGTGCCATCAGACTAGCGGGAGGGATCAATGAG. Protein: CAIRLAGGINE. The CDR3 in its entirety is CAIRLAGGINEQFF.

With respect to this clone: The CDR3 is cut off 3 residues early in the read; its end comes from the germline J gene. The chain recombines TRBV6-2 or TRBV6-3 with TRBJ2-3; 11 bases are shared with TRBD2. This CDR3 is 15 amino acids long. V was pared by 6 bases and J by 1 base, with 3 bases of the junction left unmatched. The germline gives CDR1 MNHEY, CDR2 SVGEGT. CDR3 bases read: TGTGCCAGCAGACTAGCGGGAGTGGGCACAGATACG. Amino acid sequence: CASRLAGVGTDT. The whole CDR3 sequence reads CASRLAGVGTDTQYF.

This clone was seen at least ten times. The CDR3 end is not reached by the read, which stops 3 residues before it; the germline J gene fills it in. The V and J genes are TRBV20-1 and TRBJ1-1; 8 positions match TRBD1. The CDR3 is 13 residues long. Trimming cost V 7 bases and J 1 base; bases outside gene matches: 5. CDR1 is DFQATT and CDR2 is SNEGSKA in the germline V gene (reference sequence). CDR3 sequence reads: CSVTQGGNTEAFF. CDR3 DNA, as far as it was read: TGCAGTGTAACACAGGGGGGGAACACTGAA.

This clone was counted at least ten times. The read terminates 3 residues before the CDR3 end, so the remaining end is supplied by the germline J gene. The V gene is TRBV7-9, the J gene TRBJ1-1; 7 nucleotides match TRBD1. The CDR3 is 14 residues long. The V gene end was trimmed by 5 bases and the J gene end by 4 bases; junction bases not matched to a gene: 7. Germline V CDR1 and CDR2: SEHNR, FQNEAQ (reference sequence). The CDR3 region is CASSRSDRATEAFF. CDR3 DNA (partial): TGTGCCAGCAGCCGGTCCGACAGGGCCACTGAA.

This clone showed up many times. The DNA ends 3 residues before the CDR3 does, and the rest of the CDR3 is filled in from the germline J gene. The rearrangement joins TRBV30 to TRBJ2-2; D might be TRBD1 (6 bases). V gave up 2 bases and J gave up 4 bases, with 11 bases separating them. The CDR3 has 14 amino acids. Germline values: CDR1 GTSNPN, CDR2 SVGIG (reference sequence). The CDR3 DNA, read in part, is TGTGCCTGGAGTTTCACAGGGCTCACCGGGGAG. This encodes CAWSFTGLTGE. The full CDR3 is CAWSFTGLTGELFF.

This clone was seen many times. The read ends 3 residues before the CDR3 terminus; that terminus is restored from the germline J gene. The chain uses TRBV6-1 and TRBJ2-7; perhaps TRBD2 as D (6 bases). The germline CDR1 and CDR2 sequences are MNHNS and SASEGT. The CDR3 totals 15 residues. Trimming pared 3 bases from V and 0 bases from J, leaving 12 bases between. CDR3 sequence: CASSDLEGSSYEQYF. Incomplete CDR3 DNA: TGTGCCAGCAGTGATCTGGAGGGGAGCTCCTACGAG.

This clone was seen many times. The sequenced CDR3 bases are TGTGCCAGCAGCTTAGTGGGGGGTTCGGCTAATGAAAAA. Translating it yields CASSLVGGSANEK. The full CDR3 protein reads CASSLVGGSANEKLFF. The V and J genes are TRBV7-8 and TRBJ1-4; possibly TRBD1 for D (5 bases). The read terminates 3 residues ahead of where the CDR3 ends, so the germline J gene completes it. From germline, CDR1 is SGHVS and CDR2 FQNEAQ. The CDR3 consists of 16 residues. V was trimmed by 1 base and J by 3 bases, leaving 12 bases between them.

This clone came up many times. The read finishes 3 residues shy of the CDR3 end, and the germline J gene is used to complete it. The V and J genes are TRBV27 and TRBJ2-3; 7 bases line up with TRBD1. CDR3 size: 18 residues. Germline V gene lookup returns CDR1 MNHEY and CDR2 SMNVEV (reference sequence). The V gene end was trimmed by 8 bases and the J gene end by 6 bases; junction bases not matched to a gene: 23. The sequenced part of the CDR3 DNA is TGTGCCAGCCGAACCCTTTTAATAGGGACAGCCTCAGGGGATACG. It encodes CASRTLLIGTASGDT. The complete CDR3 protein is CASRTLLIGTASGDTQYF.